This entry lists 26 T cell receptor beta chains sequenced from one sample in a study of early T cells in non-severe SARS-CoV-2 infection. A single record per CDR3 protein comes from TCRdb applying MiXCR to the 5' RACE reads. The table has under 70,000 distinct CDR3 sequences, 15% seen once; the top ten hold about a tenth. Material: whole blood, obtained at baseline. These receptors were obtained from an adult who was a healthcare worker with PCR-confirmed SARS-CoV-2 infection or an uninfected control (not recorded which).

This sequence joins TRBV29-1 and TRBJ1-2; TRBD1 aligns across 7 bases. V lost 4 bases to trimming and J lost 8 bases; unmatched junction nucleotides: 4. Germline CDR1 is SQVTM and CDR2 is ANQGSEA. CDR3 size: 11 residues. The CDR3 protein is CSVADRDGYTF. Written as DNA, the CDR3 is TGCAGCGTTGCAGACAGGGACGGCTACACCTTC. Filled out from reference TRBV29-1 and TRBJ1-2, the complete variable domain reads SAVISQKPSRDICQRGTSLTIQCQVDSQVTMMFWYRQQPGQSLTLIATANQGSEATYESGFVIDKFPISRPNLTFSTLTVSNMSPEDSSIYLCSVADRDGYTFGSGTRLTVV.

The V gene is TRBV5-6, the J gene TRBJ2-7; perhaps D is TRBD1 or TRBD2 (6 bases each). Germline assignment: CDR1 SGHDT and CDR2 YYEEEE. The CDR3 is 14 amino acids. V dropped 2 bases and J dropped 2 bases, with 11 bases sitting between them. The CDR3 nucleotides read TGTGCCAGCAGCTTCTTTAGGGGGGCCTACGAGCAGTACTTC. Translating it yields CASSFFRGAYEQYF. Variable domain in full (rest from reference TRBV5-6 and TRBJ2-7): DAGVTQSPTHLIKTRGQQVTLRCSPKSGHDTVSWYQQALGQGPQFIFQYYEEEERQRGNFPDRFSGHQFPNYSSELNVNALLLGDSALYLCASSFFRGAYEQYFGPGTRLTVT.

This clonotype has a count of ten or more. The chain has TRBV7-9 and TRBJ2-1, with D possibly being TRBD2 (7 bases). V shed 4 bases and J shed 8 bases, with 21 bases lying between them. The CDR3 runs 16 residues. Germline CDR1 is SEHNR and CDR2 is FQNEAQ (reference sequence). This CDR3 is CASSSDGGGRGYEQFF. CDR3 nucleotide sequence: TGTGCCAGCAGCTCCGATGGGGGCGGGAGAGGGTATGAGCAGTTCTTC. Combining the CDR3 with reference TRBV7-9 and TRBJ2-1 gives the whole variable domain DTGVSQNPRHKITKRGQNVTFRCDPISEHNRLYWYRQTLGQGPEFLTYFQNEAQLEKSRLLSDRFSAERPKGSFSTLEIQRTEQGDSAMYLCASSSDGGGRGYEQFFGPGTRLTVL.

V usage is TRBV6-2 or TRBV6-3 and J usage is TRBJ1-3; D ambiguous. V was cut by 2 bases and J by 4 bases, with 3 bases left in between. Germline lookup yields CDR1 MNHEY and CDR2 SVGEGT. The CDR3 has 12 residues. The CDR3 DNA sequence: TGTGCCAGCAGTTACACAGGAAACACCATATATTTT. This codes for CASSYTGNTIYF.

The chain is built from TRBV6-1 and TRBJ1-6, with TRBD1 matching over 9 bases. Germline lookup yields CDR1 MNHNS and CDR2 SASEGT. This CDR3 is built from 14 residues. The V and J ends lost 7 bases and 7 bases, in that order; junction bases with no gene match: 5. The CDR3 protein is CASIPGTGNSPLHF. The CDR3 region has the DNA TGTGCCAGCATTCCGGGGACAGGGAATTCACCCCTCCACTTT.

This clonotype appeared a few times. The chain employs TRBV10-2 and TRBJ1-1; no reliable D call. The germline V gene has CDR1 WSHSY and CDR2 SAAADI. Trimming cost V 3 bases and J 3 bases, with 14 bases left between them. The CDR3 sequence is 15 residues long. Written as DNA, the CDR3 is TGCGCCAGCAGTGAACGGTACCGGGATGACACTGAAGCTTTCTTT. Translating gives CASSERYRDDTEAFF.

Only a few counts were recorded for this clonotype. The genes are TRBV2 and TRBJ2-1; D is unresolved. The CDR3 loop spans 13 amino acids. Germline V CDR1 and CDR2: SNHLY, FYNNEI. Trimming took 6 bases from V and 1 from J, leaving 7 bases between them. Here the CDR3 reads CASRASSYNEQFF. The CDR3 nucleotides read TGTGCCAGCAGAGCTAGTTCCTACAATGAGCAGTTCTTC.

This chain uses TRBV5-4 with TRBJ2-2; 8 bases match TRBD1. The CDR3 extends over 14 amino acids. V lost 4 bases, J lost 5 bases, and 4 bases stayed unmatched. Germline CDR1 is SGHNT and CDR2 is YYREEE (reference sequence). The CDR3 region has the DNA TGTGCCAGCAGCACGTGGACAGGGACCGGGGAGCTGTTTTTT. This translates into CASSTWTGTGELFF.

This clonotype has only a few counts. The chain couples TRBV28 to TRBJ2-4, with a possible D match to TRBD1 (6 bases). This CDR3 spans 17 amino acids. V lost 6 bases, J lost 0 bases, and 18 bases lay in between. Germline V gene data show CDR1 as MDHEN and CDR2 as SYDVKM. Here the CDR3 reads CASSNGGDRRAKNIQYF. The CDR3 coding sequence is TGTGCCAGCAGCAACGGCGGTGACAGGAGAGCCAAAAACATTCAGTACTTC.

This chain connects TRBV30 to TRBJ1-2, with 8 bases aligning to TRBD1. Germline loops: CDR1 GTSNPN, CDR2 SVGIG (reference sequence). The CDR3 is 13 amino acids. The trim removed 3 bases at V and 9 bases at J, leaving 9 bases unmatched. The CDR3 DNA follows: TGTGCCTGGAGCCTAGACAGGGGTGCGAGCTACACCTTC. Amino acids: CAWSLDRGASYTF.

This clonotype was detected a few times. This chain links TRBV29-1 with TRBJ2-1, with 9 bases lining up with TRBD2. From germline, CDR1 is SQVTM and CDR2 ANQGSEA. The CDR3 covers 15 residues. V lost 3 bases to trimming and J lost 7 bases; unmatched junction nucleotides: 10. CDR3 in DNA: TGCAGCGTTGAGAAAAGTAGCGGGAGAGGTAATGAGCAGTTCTTC. It encodes CSVEKSSGRGNEQFF.

The rearrangement links TRBV20-1 to TRBJ2-3; 9 bases fit TRBD2. CDR1 and CDR2 (germline): DFQATT, SNEGSKA (reference sequence). V was clipped by 0 bases and J by 3 bases; unmatched bases: 4. This CDR3 spans 15 amino acids. DNA of the CDR3: TGCAGTGCTAGAGATTGGACTAGCGCAACAGATACGCAGTATTTT. The encoded protein is CSARDWTSATDTQYF.

This clonotype was counted many times. Here the CDR3 reads CASSLQGAYNSPLHF. The DNA of the CDR3 is TGTGCCAGCAGCTTACAGGGGGCATATAATTCACCCCTCCACTTT. This sequence joins TRBV7-3 and TRBJ1-6; 8 positions match TRBD1. Germline values: CDR1 SGHTA, CDR2 FQGTGA. This CDR3 comprises 15 residues. V was pared by 2 bases and J by 4 bases, with 1 base of the junction left unmatched.

The chain carries TRBV10-3 and TRBJ1-1; 9 bases align to TRBD1. The CDR3 consists of 13 residues. The V segment lost 6 bases and the J segment 1 base; nucleotides outside the gene matches: 0. Germline V gene sequence: CDR1 ENHRY, CDR2 SYGVKD. The CDR3 nucleotides read TGTGCCATCAGGACAGGGGGGAACACTGAAGCTTTCTTT. This sequence encodes CAIRTGGNTEAFF.

A word on this clonotype: Its ends do not fully match the called genes, so a read error is possible. The chain links TRBV4-2 to TRBJ1-5, with D perhaps TRBD1 (6 bases). The CDR3 sequence is 16 residues long. Germline V gene data show CDR1 as LGHNA and CDR2 as YNFKEQ. CDR3 DNA: TGTGCCAGCAGGCAAGTTGCGTCGGGGGGCGGGCAGCCCCAGCATTTT. Its protein product is CASRQVASGGGQPQHF.

This clonotype has a handful of counts. V gene TRBV18 combines with J gene TRBJ1-1, with D uncertain. Trimming stripped 2 bases from V and 6 bases from J, with 19 bases between. Germline V gene lookup returns CDR1 KGHSH and CDR2 LQKENI. The CDR3 consists of 16 residues. This CDR3 reads CASSPADSLLYSEAFF. CDR3 sequence (DNA): TGTGCCAGCTCACCAGCGGACTCACTATTATACTCTGAAGCTTTCTTT.

This clonotype came up many times. The CDR3 region has the DNA TGTGCCAGCAGCCCCATGGTTAACTATGGCTACACCTTC. It translates to CASSPMVNYGYTF. This chain links TRBV7-9 with TRBJ1-2; no reliable D call. The CDR3 totals 13 residues. V was clipped by 5 bases and J by 1 base, with 8 bases between them. Germline V CDR1 and CDR2: SEHNR, FQNEAQ (reference sequence).

This clonotype was counted a few times. The genes are TRBV20-1 and TRBJ2-7, with TRBD2 identical over 7 bases. Losses at the gene ends were 5 bases for V and 0 bases for J; bases not matched to a gene: 4. The CDR3 covers 13 residues. Germline V gene data show CDR1 as DFQATT and CDR2 as SNEGSKA (reference sequence). The CDR3 loop reads CSAGGGNSYEQYF. The CDR3 coding sequence is TGCAGTGCTGGGGGGGGAAACTCCTACGAGCAGTACTTC.

This clonotype appeared a few times. The V gene is TRBV7-9, the J gene TRBJ2-1; D unresolved. This CDR3 comprises 11 residues. Deletions cut 6 bases from V and 10 bases from J, with 10 bases between. The germline CDR1 and CDR2 sequences are SEHNR and FQNEAQ (reference sequence). CDR3 residues: CASSPQWEQFF. CDR3 bases: TGTGCCAGCAGTCCACAATGGGAGCAGTTCTTC.

This clonotype was seen more than once but under ten times. The V and J genes are TRBV28 and TRBJ1-5; TRBD1 matches at 9 bases. V lost 8 bases, J lost 7 bases, and 9 bases stayed unmatched. The CDR3 loop spans 14 amino acids. Germline lookup yields CDR1 MDHEN and CDR2 SYDVKM. In DNA, the CDR3 is TGTGCCAGCGGAACAGGGGGCGCGAACCAGCCCCAGCATTTT. Amino acids: CASGTGGANQPQHF.

This chain links TRBV5-1 with TRBJ1-6; D may be TRBD1 (5 bases). V was cut by 3 bases and J by 10 bases, with 17 bases left in between. Germline-derived CDR1 and CDR2 are SGHRS and YFSETQ. This CDR3 is built from 15 residues. CDR3 in DNA: TGCGCCAGCAGCTCCCGGGACTCCTGGGCATCACCCCTCCACTTT. It translates to CASSSRDSWASPLHF.

This clonotype was observed a handful of times. CDR3 amino acids: CAISLDRGGQFF. The DNA for the CDR3 is TGTGCCATCAGTTTGGACAGGGGAGGGCAGTTCTTC. The chain has TRBV10-3 and TRBJ2-1; TRBD1 matches 9 bases. CDR1 is ENHRY and CDR2 is SYGVKD in the germline V gene. The CDR3 runs to 12 residues. V was clipped by 5 bases and J by 12 bases; unmatched bases: 5.

This clonotype has a count of ten or more. The rearrangement uses TRBV18 and TRBJ2-7; possible D gene TRBD1, 6 bases. This CDR3 contains 15 residues. V lost 3 bases, J lost 5 bases, and 17 bases lay in between. Germline V gene sequence: CDR1 KGHSH, CDR2 LQKENI. CDR3 residues: CASSPTGFRAHEQYF. The CDR3 DNA is TGTGCCAGCTCACCTACAGGGTTTAGGGCTCACGAGCAGTACTTC.

The rearrangement links TRBV3-1 to TRBJ1-4; D is undetermined. Germline V gene sequence: CDR1 LGHDT, CDR2 YNNKEL (reference sequence). The CDR3 sequence is 14 residues long. V lost 1 base and J 11 bases, leaving 14 bases between the germline ends. The CDR3 DNA reads TGTGCCAGCAGCCAAGTCCAGAGTGCGAGTAAACTGTTTTTT. Protein sequence: CASSQVQSASKLFF.

This clonotype was counted only a few times. The genes are TRBV12-3 or TRBV12-4 and TRBJ1-1; 7 bases line up with TRBD1. With V trimmed by 6 bases and J by 2 bases, 6 bases remained unmatched. The CDR3 is 14 amino acids. The CDR3 DNA reads TGTGCCAGCAGCTTCGGACAGGATAACACTGAAGCTTTCTTT. This encodes CASSFGQDNTEAFF.

This clonotype has ten or more counts. This chain's CDR3 is CASSHPLLSSTDTQYF. The CDR3 DNA is TGCGCCAGCAGCCATCCCCTTTTATCTAGCACAGATACGCAGTATTTT. This chain connects TRBV4-1 to TRBJ2-3, with D unresolved. The CDR3 runs to 16 residues. CDR1 and CDR2 from the germline V gene are MGHRA and YSYEKL. V lost 3 bases and J 0 bases, leaving 13 bases between the germline ends.